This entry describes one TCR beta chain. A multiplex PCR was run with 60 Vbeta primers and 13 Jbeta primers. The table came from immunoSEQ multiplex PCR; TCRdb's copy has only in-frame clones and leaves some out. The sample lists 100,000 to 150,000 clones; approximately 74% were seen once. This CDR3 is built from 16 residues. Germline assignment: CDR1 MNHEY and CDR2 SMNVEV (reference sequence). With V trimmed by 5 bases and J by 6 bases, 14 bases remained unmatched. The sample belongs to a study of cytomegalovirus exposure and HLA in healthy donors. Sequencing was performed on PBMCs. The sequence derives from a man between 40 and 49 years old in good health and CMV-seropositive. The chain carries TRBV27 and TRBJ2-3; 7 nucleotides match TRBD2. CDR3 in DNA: TGTGCCAGCAGTCGACTAGCTATTCCGAGGTCGGATACGCAGTATTTT. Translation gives CASSRLAIPRSDTQYF.